This entry lists 8 T cell receptor beta chains sequenced from one sample in a study of blood T cell repertoires in COVID-19. Generated by immunoSEQ multiplex PCR, the TCRdb table keeps only in-frame clones and is missing some. The sample has about 160,000 clones, 70% to 90% seen once; the top ten hold under 13%. Sequencing was performed on peripheral blood. The receptors shown here come from a human donor in a cohort sampled during active COVID-19.

The V gene is TRBV7-6, the J gene TRBJ2-5; 7 bases line up with TRBD2. From germline, CDR1 is SGHVS and CDR2 FNYEAQ. The CDR3 covers 14 residues. V was clipped by 2 bases and J by 12 bases; unmatched bases: 12. The CDR3: CASSLPGGRTGEYF. CDR3 DNA sequence: TGTGCCAGCAGCTTACCGGGAGGCCGGACGGGAGAGTACTTC.

This clone was counted a few times. The chain links TRBV2 to TRBJ2-7; 7 bases match TRBD2. Germline assignment: CDR1 SNHLY and CDR2 FYNNEI. The V segment lost 6 bases and the J segment 7 bases; nucleotides outside the gene matches: 12. The CDR3 consists of 14 residues. The CDR3 nucleotides are TGTGCCAGCAGGCCAACTAGCGCCCGGGGAGAGCAGTACTTC. Translation gives CASRPTSARGEQYF.

The chain employs TRBV10-3 and TRBJ2-6; D is ambiguous. V lost 3 bases, J lost 0 bases, and 15 bases lay in between. The CDR3 runs to 18 residues. Per the germline V gene, CDR1 is ENHRY and CDR2 is SYGVKD. The CDR3 DNA reads TGTGCCATCAGTGACCTACAGCCTACATTCTCTGGGGCCAACGTCCTGACTTTC. Protein sequence: CAISDLQPTFSGANVLTF.

This chain connects TRBV6-2 or TRBV6-3 to TRBJ2-7; D is undetermined. This CDR3 comprises 12 residues. CDR1 is MNHEY, CDR2 SVGEGT, per germline. V dropped 6 bases and J dropped 4 bases, with 10 bases sitting between them. This CDR3 is CASSSTFYEQYF. Here the CDR3 DNA reads TGTGCCAGCAGCTCGACATTTTACGAGCAGTACTTC.

The chain is built from TRBV6-5 and TRBJ1-3; 7 bases match TRBD1. Germline CDR1 reads MNHEY; CDR2 reads SVGAGI. Unmatched junction bases numbered 8, after V lost 6 bases and J lost 3 bases. The CDR3 runs 15 residues. CDR3 nucleotide sequence: TGTGCCAGCAGAACCACAGGGGCCAGTGGAAACACCATATATTTT. Translation: CASRTTGASGNTIYF.

The chain recombines TRBV5-1 with TRBJ1-2; the D gene is possibly TRBD1 (5 bases). This CDR3 spans 14 amino acids. Deletions cut 4 bases from V and 4 bases from J, with 14 bases between. Germline CDR1 is SGHRS and CDR2 is YFSETQ. CDR3 region: CASSASTEFYGYTF. DNA for the CDR3: TGCGCCAGCAGCGCATCGACAGAGTTCTATGGCTACACCTTC. The full variable domain, rest sourced from reference TRBV5-1 and TRBJ1-2, is KAGVTQTPRYLIKTRGQQVTLSCSPISGHRSVSWYQQTPGQGLQFLFEYFSETQRNKGNFPGRFSGRQFSNSRSEMNVSTLELGDSALYLCASSASTEFYGYTFGSGTRLTVV.

The rearrangement uses TRBV5-4 and TRBJ2-3, with 14 bases lining up with TRBD2. With V trimmed by 3 bases and J by 6 bases, 0 bases remained unmatched. The CDR3 has 14 residues. Germline V CDR1 and CDR2: SGHNT, YYREEE (reference sequence). CDR3 sequence reads: CASSWTSGGDTQYF. The CDR3 nucleotides are TGTGCCAGCAGCTGGACTAGCGGGGGGGATACGCAGTATTTT.

This clone appeared a single time. The V call is TRBV30, the J call TRBJ1-5, with D perhaps matching TRBD1 (6 bases). The germline CDR1 and CDR2 sequences are GTSNPN and SVGIG (reference sequence). Trimming took 0 bases from V and 0 from J, leaving 9 bases between them. This CDR3 is built from 15 residues. CDR3 loop: CAWSVDRNSNQPQHF. The CDR3 DNA reads as TGTGCCTGGAGTGTCGACAGGAATAGCAATCAGCCCCAGCATTTT.